In terms of frequency, the clone carrying this TCR beta chain is hyperexpanded. What it binds is not known. The quantity of total RNA per TCR library was around 3,600 ng. The cDNA of both the TCRalpha and TCRbeta chains was subjected to two nested PCRs of approximately 16 and 10 cycles. TCRdb re-called the 5' RACE reads, yielding one record per CDR3 amino acid sequence without DNA. Its clone listing holds 25 to 30 distinct CDR3 sequences. The CDR3 contains 13 residues. Per the germline V gene, CDR1 is SQVTM and CDR2 is ANQGSEA. The data originate from a study of monozygotic twins with inflammatory bowel disease. Study-wide results and caveats: The sharing of clonotypes with others was lower in IBD patients than in healthy twins, especially with disease activity.

Collection yielded approximately 2.3 ml of blood per donor. J is TRBJ1-1 and V is TRBV29-1. Material: blood. The sequence derives from a human donor with ulcerative colitis or Crohn's disease, or a healthy co-twin of an affected twin (not recorded which). This table probably holds off-target reads from a library built for another chain. The CDR3 is CSVELGKSTEAFF. Complete variable domain (other parts from reference TRBV29-1 and TRBJ1-1): SAVISQKPSRDICQRGTSLTIQCQVDSQVTMMFWYRQQPGQSLTLIATANQGSEATYESGFVIDKFPISRPNLTFSTLTVSNMSPEDSSIYLCSVELGKSTEAFFGQGTRLTVV.